This TCR beta chain emerged from a study of shared clonotypes between healthy human individuals. In the source study's methods: Quality scores were absent from the junction-only immunoSEQ sequences, so filtering differed. This table comes from immunoSEQ multiplex PCR, and its TCRdb copy is limited to in-frame clones, with some not included. V and J calls and clone size follow that table, whereas D and trimming were derived from the DNA. Here the sample spans around 1.9 million clones, approximately 92% being singletons. CD8 cells classed as naive were CD45RO-negative and positively selected for CCR7, excluding terminally differentiated effector memory CD45RA+ cells. The donors, all of them Caucasian adults, lived in Nashville, Tennessee. This CDR3 is built from 13 residues. CDR1 is GTSNPN, CDR2 SVGIG, per germline (reference sequence). The V end was cut by 0 bases, the J end by 4 bases, with 9 bases between.

The source of this sequence is a man aged 18 to 30 in good health. Some clones in this sample may be carry-over from other donors' samples. The chain links TRBV30 to TRBJ1-2; D ambiguous. The sample comprised naive CD8+ T cells from PBMCs. In nucleotides, the CDR3 is TGTGCCTGGAGTGTAGGCCAGTCCTATGGCTACACCTTC. Amino acid sequence: CAWSVGQSYGYTF.